This passage covers 12 T cell receptor beta chains from one sample sequenced in a study of blood T cell repertoires in COVID-19. Measured with immunoSEQ multiplex PCR; TCRdb has only the in-frame clones, and not every one. The sample includes more than 250,000 clones, about 90% of them seen just once. Specimen: peripheral blood. The receptors come from a man younger than 35 who had recovered from COVID-19.

The chain has TRBV6-5 and TRBJ1-2; D gene unclear. CDR3 length: 15 residues. The germline V gene encodes CDR1 MNHEY and CDR2 SVGAGI. The V and J ends lost 1 base and 2 bases respectively, with 11 bases between them. The CDR3 bases are TGTGCCAGCAGTTACTTTCCGACGGGAAACTATGGCTACACCTTC. This encodes CASSYFPTGNYGYTF.

In nucleotides, the CDR3 is TGTGCCAGTAGCTCCCTGTCCTTTCGACAGAACACTGAAGCTTTCTTT. Translating it yields CASSSLSFRQNTEAFF. This chain connects TRBV19 to TRBJ1-1; D ambiguous. V was pared by 6 bases and J by 1 base, with 18 bases between. The CDR3 covers 16 residues. Per germline, CDR1 LNHDA and CDR2 SQIVND (reference sequence).

The chain is built from TRBV5-5 and TRBJ2-5, with TRBD1 matching 10 bases. J gave up 2 bases and V 5 bases, and 6 bases lay outside the gene matches. Germline V CDR1 and CDR2: SGHKS, YYEKEE (reference sequence). The CDR3 spans 15 residues. DNA of the CDR3: TGTGCCAGCAGTCCGGACAGGGGGGTTCAAGAGACCCAGTACTTC. Translating it yields CASSPDRGVQETQYF.

This clone came up many times. The V gene is TRBV4-3, the J gene TRBJ2-2, with 8 bases matching TRBD1. V shed 0 bases and J 4 bases; nucleotides not matched to a gene: 1. Per germline, CDR1 LGHNA and CDR2 YSLEER. The CDR3 contains 15 residues. The DNA for the CDR3 is TGCGCCAGCAGCCAAGACAGGGGGCGCACCGGGGAGCTGTTTTTT. This encodes CASSQDRGRTGELFF.

This sequence joins TRBV6-1 and TRBJ1-3; D is possibly TRBD1 (5 bases). The length of the CDR3 is 16 residues. Germline V gives CDR1 MNHNS, CDR2 SASEGT. The V gene lost 4 bases and the J gene lost 0 bases, with 13 bases spanning the gap. Written as DNA, the CDR3 is TGTGCCAGCAGTGTGGGACTCTTGAGCTCTGGAAACACCATATATTTT. Translation gives CASSVGLLSSGNTIYF.

The chain combines TRBV6-5 with TRBJ1-1, with 7 bases identical to TRBD1. CDR3 length equals 15 residues. Germline V CDR1 and CDR2: MNHEY, SVGAGI. V was pared by 6 bases and J by 1 base, with 8 bases of the junction left unmatched. CDR3 residues: CASSARDSTNTEAFF. The DNA of the CDR3 is TGTGCCAGCAGCGCCCGGGACAGCACGAACACTGAAGCTTTCTTT.

V gene TRBV3-1 (or the pseudogene TRBV3-2) combines with J gene TRBJ2-5; 15 bases are shared with TRBD2. Germline trimming cut 4 bases from V and 10 bases from J; bases unmatched to any gene: 7. From germline, CDR1 is LGHDT and CDR2 YNNKEL (reference sequence). The CDR3 consists of 15 residues. The CDR3 sequence: CASSLGLAGGRDQYF. The CDR3 nucleotides read TGTGCCAGCAGCCTAGGACTAGCGGGAGGGCGGGACCAGTACTTC.

J is TRBJ1-4 and V is TRBV10-3; a weak D match, TRBD1 (6 bases). CDR3 length: 16 residues. The V end was cut by 0 bases, the J end by 3 bases, with 11 bases between. The germline gives CDR1 ENHRY, CDR2 SYGVKD. DNA of the CDR3: TGTGCCATCAGTGAGTCGGGGGGGGCGGCTAATGAAAAACTGTTTTTT. Protein sequence: CAISESGGAANEKLFF.

The chain couples TRBV6-5 to TRBJ2-7, with D perhaps TRBD1 (6 bases). Germline CDR1 MNHEY, CDR2 SVGAGI. The CDR3 covers 13 residues. Trimming pared 6 bases from V and 7 bases from J, leaving 16 bases between. Written as DNA, the CDR3 is TGTGCCAGCAGGGCTCAGGGGACGACGGAGCAGTACTTC. Protein sequence: CASRAQGTTEQYF.

The genes are TRBV27 and TRBJ1-2, with TRBD1 matching over 8 bases. CDR1 and CDR2 from the germline V gene are MNHEY and SMNVEV (reference sequence). V lost 0 bases, J lost 3 bases, and 3 bases stayed unmatched. This CDR3 is 15 amino acids long. CDR3 bases: TGTGCCAGCAGTTTATCTGGGACAGGATACTATGGCTACACCTTC. Amino acid sequence: CASSLSGTGYYGYTF.

CDR3 in DNA: TGTGCCAGCAGTTCCCCCGGGACAGGGGACTATGGCTACACCTTC. It translates to CASSSPGTGDYGYTF. This rearrangement joins TRBV6-5 to TRBJ1-2; TRBD1 agrees at 10 bases. The CDR3 is 15 residues long. Germline V gene lookup returns CDR1 MNHEY and CDR2 SVGAGI. With V trimmed by 4 bases and J by 3 bases, 5 bases remained unmatched.

CDR3 DNA: TGTGCCAGCAGCGTGGGGCCAGGGTCGCTCACCGGGGAGCTGTTTTTT. Protein: CASSVGPGSLTGELFF. The genes are TRBV7-9 and TRBJ2-2; possible D gene TRBD1, 5 bases. Trimming took 5 bases from V and 4 from J, leaving 17 bases between them. Germline V CDR1 and CDR2: SEHNR, FQNEAQ (reference sequence). The CDR3 spans 16 residues.